This entry concerns a single TCR beta chain. This sample was taken from a study of preoperative IRX-2 immunotherapy in early breast cancer. Method: immunoSEQ multiplex PCR; TCRdb's copy keeps in-frame clones and lacks some. Altogether roughly 93,000 clones are present, just over 85% being singletons, with the ten largest covering approximately 2%. As for treatment: preoperative locoregional IRX-2 cytokine immunotherapy. Samples came from a phase Ib trial of preoperative locoregional IRX-2 cytokine immunotherapy. Looked up from germline, CDR1 is SGHRS and CDR2 is YFSETQ. The CDR3 is made up of 15 amino acids. V lost 0 bases to trimming and J lost 1 base; unmatched junction nucleotides: 3.

Sequencing used tumor tissue, obtained after IRX-2 immunotherapy. The TCR was taken from a human donor with breast cancer. The J gene is TRBJ2-7, the V gene TRBV5-1, with 8 bases lining up with TRBD1. This CDR3 reads CASSLGGQVSYEQYF. The DNA for the CDR3 is TGCGCCAGCAGCTTGGGGGGACAGGTATCCTACGAGCAGTACTTC.